A selection of T cell receptor beta chains follows, all from one sample in a study of cytomegalovirus exposure and HLA in healthy donors. Profiling relied on immunoSEQ multiplex PCR, and the TCRdb table lists in-frame clones only, not all of them. The table shows roughly 110,000 clones, with less than 80% occurring only once. The sequenced sample consisted of PBMCs. All receptors come from a woman aged 40 to 49 in good health and CMV-seropositive. Each CDR3 is given with its conserved first and last residue. D genes are given only for firm matches. Size is stated for part of the rows, as once, few or many counts, or as a class when the clone is expanded.

cdr3_length j_call clone_size d_call v_call cdr3_nt cdr3_aa
13 TRBJ2-5 . . TRBV5-1 TGCGCCAGCAGCTTGGGACAGCAAGAGACCCAGTACTTC CASSLGQQETQYF
14 TRBJ1-1 few . TRBV6-5 TGTGCCAGCCGACGCCCGGGACAAAACACTGAAGCTTTCTTT CASRRPGQNTEAFF
15 TRBJ1-2 . TRBD1 TRBV11-3 TGTGCCAGCAGCTTAGCCGGACAGGGTAACTATGGCTACACCTTC CASSLAGQGNYGYTF
14 TRBJ2-7 . TRBD1 TRBV6-1 TGTGCCAGCAGAGCAGGGGGTAGCTCCTACGAGCAGTACTTC CASRAGGSSYEQYF
16 TRBJ2-7 once TRBD1 TRBV7-9 TGTGCCAGCAGCCCCCCCGGCGGGACAGGTCGGTACGAGCAGTACTTC CASSPPGGTGRYEQYF
14 TRBJ2-2 . . TRBV29-1 TGCAGCGTTGAAGCTTTCTGGGCCCCCGGGGAGCTGTTTTTT CSVEAFWAPGELFF
18 TRBJ2-1 . TRBD2 TRBV4-1 TGCGCCAGCAGCCCGACCTTAATAGCGGGAGGGCGGGTGGCTGAGCAGTTCTTC CASSPTLIAGGRVAEQFF
13 TRBJ1-2 . TRBD1 TRBV6-1 TGTGCCAGCAACAGGGACAGGGGATATGGCTACACCTTC CASNRDRGYGYTF
15 TRBJ2-5 . TRBD2 TRBV19 TGTGCCAGTAGTAAGATGGACATGGGGGGGGAGACCCAGTACTTC CASSKMDMGGETQYF
16 TRBJ1-4 few . TRBV27 TGTGCCAGCAGTTTAAGTTGGACAGAGGGGTTTGAAAAACTGTTTTTT CASSLSWTEGFEKLFF
13 TRBJ1-2 . . TRBV19 TGTGCCAGTAGTATAGGACAGTTCTATGGCTACACCTTC CASSIGQFYGYTF
14 TRBJ1-1 . TRBD1 TRBV29-1 TGCAGCGTTGTTGGTGGACAGGGGAGCACTGAAGCTTTCTTT CSVVGGQGSTEAFF
13 TRBJ2-2 . . TRBV27 TGTGCCAGCAGTTTAGTAAACACCGGGGAGCTGTTTTTT CASSLVNTGELFF
15 TRBJ2-7 few . TRBV18 TGTGCCAGCTCACCACCGAACAGGGATACCTACGAGCAGTACTTC CASSPPNRDTYEQYF